Described below is a single T cell receptor beta chain sequence and its context. The germline V gene encodes CDR1 LGHNA and CDR2 YSLEER. This CDR3 region has 19 residues. J lost 0 bases, V lost 1 base, and 5 bases had no gene match. The sample comes from a study of T cell changes during pregnancy in multiple sclerosis. Method: immunoSEQ multiplex PCR; TCRdb's copy keeps in-frame clones and lacks some. The sample shows some 20,000 clones, 70% to 90% of them seen only once. The input for sequencing was CD4+ T cells from peripheral blood mononuclear cells, taken in the first trimester of pregnancy. The chain combines TRBV4-3 with TRBJ2-1; TRBD2 agrees at 14 bases. This sequence was found in a female donor in good health, enrolled as a control in a pregnancy study. The CDR3 region is CASSQGTSGGLPSYNEQFF. The CDR3 DNA is TGCGCCAGCAGCCAAGGGACTAGCGGGGGGCTTCCCTCCTACAATGAGCAGTTCTTC.